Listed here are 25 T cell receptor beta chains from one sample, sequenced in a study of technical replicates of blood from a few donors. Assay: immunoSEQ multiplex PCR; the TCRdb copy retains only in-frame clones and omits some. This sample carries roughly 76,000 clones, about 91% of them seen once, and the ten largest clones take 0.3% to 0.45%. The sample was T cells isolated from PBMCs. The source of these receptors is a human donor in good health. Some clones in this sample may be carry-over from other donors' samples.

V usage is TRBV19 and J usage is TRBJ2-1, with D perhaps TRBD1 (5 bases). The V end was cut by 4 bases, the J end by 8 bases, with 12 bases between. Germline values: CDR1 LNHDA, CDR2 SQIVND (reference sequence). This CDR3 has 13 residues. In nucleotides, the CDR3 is TGTGCCAGTAGTAAAGGGGAAGTCGATGAGCAGTTCTTC. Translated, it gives CASSKGEVDEQFF.

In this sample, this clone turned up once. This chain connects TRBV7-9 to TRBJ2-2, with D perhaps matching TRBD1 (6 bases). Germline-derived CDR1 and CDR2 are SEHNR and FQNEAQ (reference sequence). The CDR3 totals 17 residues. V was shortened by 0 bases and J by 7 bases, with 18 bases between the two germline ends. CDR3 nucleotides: TGTGCCAGCAGCTTAGCTTCCGGACAGTCACGTAACGGGGAGCTGTTTTTT. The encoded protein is CASSLASGQSRNGELFF.

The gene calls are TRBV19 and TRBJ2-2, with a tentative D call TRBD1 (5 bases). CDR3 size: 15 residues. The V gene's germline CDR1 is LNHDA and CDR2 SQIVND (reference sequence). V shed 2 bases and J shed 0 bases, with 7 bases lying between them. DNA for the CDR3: TGTGCCAGTAGTATACAGGGCGCGAACACCGGGGAGCTGTTTTTT. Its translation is CASSIQGANTGELFF.

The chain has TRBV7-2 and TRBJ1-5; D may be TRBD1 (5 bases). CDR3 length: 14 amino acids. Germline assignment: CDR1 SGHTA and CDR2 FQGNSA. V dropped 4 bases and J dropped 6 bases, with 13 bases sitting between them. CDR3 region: CASSSTGNSQPQHF. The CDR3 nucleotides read TGTGCCAGCAGCTCCACAGGTAACAGTCAGCCCCAGCATTTT. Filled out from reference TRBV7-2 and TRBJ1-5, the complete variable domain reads GAGVSQSPSNKVTEKGKDVELRCDPISGHTALYWYRQSLGQGLEFLIYFQGNSAPDKSGLPSDRFSAERTGGSVSTLTIQRTQQEDSAVYLCASSSTGNSQPQHFGDGTRLSIL.

CDR3 loop: CASSQGGGGSYNEQFF. CDR3 in DNA: TGTGCCAGCAGCCAAGGAGGGGGGGGCTCCTACAATGAGCAGTTCTTC. The chain couples TRBV4-2 to TRBJ2-1; a weak D match, TRBD2 (7 bases). The germline V and J ends were trimmed by 1 base and 0 bases, with 10 bases remaining between them. Germline lookup yields CDR1 LGHNA and CDR2 YNFKEQ. The CDR3 spans 16 residues.

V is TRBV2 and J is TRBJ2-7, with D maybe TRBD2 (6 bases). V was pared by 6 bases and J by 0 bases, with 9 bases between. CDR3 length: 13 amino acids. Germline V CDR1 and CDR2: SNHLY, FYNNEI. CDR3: CASRRGLSYEQYF. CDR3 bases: TGTGCCAGCAGGCGGGGACTCTCCTACGAGCAGTACTTC.

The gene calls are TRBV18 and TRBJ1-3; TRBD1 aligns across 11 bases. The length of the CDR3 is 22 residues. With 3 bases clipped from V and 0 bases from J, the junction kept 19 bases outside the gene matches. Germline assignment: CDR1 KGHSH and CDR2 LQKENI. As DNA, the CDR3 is TGTGCCAGCTCACCTCCCGCTGGACAGGGGGCGCAGATCGTCCACTCTGGAAACACCATATATTTT. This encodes CASSPPAGQGAQIVHSGNTIYF.

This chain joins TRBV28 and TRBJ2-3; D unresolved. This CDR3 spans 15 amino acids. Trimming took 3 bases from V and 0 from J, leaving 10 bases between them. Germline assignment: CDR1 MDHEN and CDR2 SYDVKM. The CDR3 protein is CASSFTGSSTDTQYF. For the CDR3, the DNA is TGTGCCAGCAGTTTTACGGGTTCTAGCACAGATACGCAGTATTTT. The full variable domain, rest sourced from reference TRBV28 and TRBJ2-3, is DVKVTQSSRYLVKRTGEKVFLECVQDMDHENMFWYRQDPGLGLRLIYFSYDVKMKEKGDIPEGYSVSREKKERFSLILESASTNQTSMYLCASSFTGSSTDTQYFGPGTRLTVL.

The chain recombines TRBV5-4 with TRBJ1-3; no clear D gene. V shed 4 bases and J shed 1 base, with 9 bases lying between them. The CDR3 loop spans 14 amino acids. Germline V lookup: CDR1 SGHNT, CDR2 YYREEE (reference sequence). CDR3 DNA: TGTGCCAGCAGCCACGACATATCTGGAAACACCATATATTTT. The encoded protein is CASSHDISGNTIYF.

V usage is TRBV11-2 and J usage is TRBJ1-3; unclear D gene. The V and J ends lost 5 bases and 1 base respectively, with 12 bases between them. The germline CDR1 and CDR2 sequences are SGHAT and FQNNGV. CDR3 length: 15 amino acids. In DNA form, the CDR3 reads TGTGCCAGCAGCCTTAACCCGGGATCTGGAAACACCATATATTTT. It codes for CASSLNPGSGNTIYF.

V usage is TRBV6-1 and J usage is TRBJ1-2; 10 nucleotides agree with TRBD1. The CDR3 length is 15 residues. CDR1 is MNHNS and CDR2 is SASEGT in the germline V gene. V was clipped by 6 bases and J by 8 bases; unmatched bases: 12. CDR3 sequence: CASRARDRGLIGYTF. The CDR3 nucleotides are TGTGCCAGCAGAGCTAGGGACAGGGGCCTCATCGGCTACACCTTC.

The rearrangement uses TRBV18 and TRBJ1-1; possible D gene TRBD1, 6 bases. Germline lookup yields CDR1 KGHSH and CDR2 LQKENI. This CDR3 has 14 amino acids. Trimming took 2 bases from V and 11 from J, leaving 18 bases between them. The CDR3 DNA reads TGTGCCAGCTCACCATCTCACTTGGCAGGGGAGGCTTTCTTT. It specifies CASSPSHLAGEAFF.

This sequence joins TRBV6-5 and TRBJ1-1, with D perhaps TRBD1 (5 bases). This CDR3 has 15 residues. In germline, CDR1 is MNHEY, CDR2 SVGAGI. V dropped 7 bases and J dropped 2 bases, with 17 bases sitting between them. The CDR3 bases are TGTGCCAGCACCCCCCCTGGAGGGACCAACACTGAAGCTTTCTTT. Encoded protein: CASTPPGGTNTEAFF.

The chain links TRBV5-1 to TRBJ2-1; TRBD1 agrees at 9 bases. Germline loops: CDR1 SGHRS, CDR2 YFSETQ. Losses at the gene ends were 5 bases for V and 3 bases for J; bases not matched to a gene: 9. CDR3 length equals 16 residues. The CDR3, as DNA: TGCGCCAGCAGAACCGGGACAGGGTCCCGCTACAATGAGCAGTTCTTC. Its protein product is CASRTGTGSRYNEQFF.

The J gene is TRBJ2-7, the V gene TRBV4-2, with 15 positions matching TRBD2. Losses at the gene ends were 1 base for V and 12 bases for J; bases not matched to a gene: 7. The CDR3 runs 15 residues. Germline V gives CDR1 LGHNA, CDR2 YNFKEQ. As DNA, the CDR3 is TGTGCCAGCAGCCAAGTAGGGACTAGCGGGGGGCTGCCGTACTTC. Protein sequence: CASSQVGTSGGLPYF.

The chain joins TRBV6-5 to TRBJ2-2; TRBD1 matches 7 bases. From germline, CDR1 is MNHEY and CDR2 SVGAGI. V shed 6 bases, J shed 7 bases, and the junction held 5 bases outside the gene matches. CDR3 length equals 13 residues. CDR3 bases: TGTGCCAGCAGCCTGGACAGGATCGGGGAGCTGTTTTTT. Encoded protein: CASSLDRIGELFF.

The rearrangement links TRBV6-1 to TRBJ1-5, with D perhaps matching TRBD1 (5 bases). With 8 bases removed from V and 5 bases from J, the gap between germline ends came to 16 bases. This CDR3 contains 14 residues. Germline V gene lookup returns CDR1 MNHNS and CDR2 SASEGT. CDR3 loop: CASDQGPPYQPQHF. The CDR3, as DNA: TGTGCCAGCGACCAGGGTCCACCCTATCAGCCCCAGCATTTT.

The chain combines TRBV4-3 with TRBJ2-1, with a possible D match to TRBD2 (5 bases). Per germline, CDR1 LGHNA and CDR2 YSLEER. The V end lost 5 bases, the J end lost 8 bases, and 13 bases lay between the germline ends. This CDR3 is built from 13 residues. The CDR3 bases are TGCGCCAGCAGCAAACTAGGACTCTATGAGCAGTTCTTC. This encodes CASSKLGLYEQFF.

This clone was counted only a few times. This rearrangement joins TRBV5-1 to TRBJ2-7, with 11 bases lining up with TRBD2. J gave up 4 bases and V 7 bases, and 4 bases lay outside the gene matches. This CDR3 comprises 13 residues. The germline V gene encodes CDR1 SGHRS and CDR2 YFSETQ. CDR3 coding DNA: TGCGCCAGCGCCGGGACTAGCGGATACGAGCAGTACTTC. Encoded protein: CASAGTSGYEQYF.

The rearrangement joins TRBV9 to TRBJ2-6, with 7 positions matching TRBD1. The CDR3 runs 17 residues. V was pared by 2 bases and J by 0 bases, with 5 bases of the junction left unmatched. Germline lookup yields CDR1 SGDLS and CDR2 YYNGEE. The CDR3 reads CASSVHRDSSGANVLTF. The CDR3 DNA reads TGTGCCAGCAGCGTCCACCGGGACAGCTCTGGGGCCAACGTCCTGACTTTC.

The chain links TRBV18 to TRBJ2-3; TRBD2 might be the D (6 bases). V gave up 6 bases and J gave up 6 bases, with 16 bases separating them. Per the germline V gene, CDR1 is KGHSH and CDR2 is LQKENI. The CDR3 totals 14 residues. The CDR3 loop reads CASSRDWGLDTQYF. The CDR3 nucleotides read TGTGCCAGCTCCCGGGACTGGGGGTTGGATACGCAGTATTTT. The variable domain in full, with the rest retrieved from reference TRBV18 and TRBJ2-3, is NAGVMQNPRHLVRRRGQEARLRCSPMKGHSHVYWYRQLPEEGLKFMVYLQKENIIDESGMPKERFSAEFPKEGPSILRIQQVVRGDSAAYFCASSRDWGLDTQYFGPGTRLTVL.

CDR3 sequence (DNA): TGTGCCAGCAGCGAAACAGGGGATGCCGGGGAGCTGTTTTTT. Translating it yields CASSETGDAGELFF. The chain combines TRBV7-9 with TRBJ2-2, with TRBD1 matching over 7 bases. The CDR3 extends over 14 amino acids. The germline V gene has CDR1 SEHNR and CDR2 FQNEAQ (reference sequence). V was clipped by 5 bases and J by 6 bases; unmatched bases: 6.

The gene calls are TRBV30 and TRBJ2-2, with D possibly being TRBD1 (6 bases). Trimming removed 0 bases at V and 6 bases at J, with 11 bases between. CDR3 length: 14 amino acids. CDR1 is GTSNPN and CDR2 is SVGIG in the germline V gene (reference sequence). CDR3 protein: CAWSVQGISGELFF. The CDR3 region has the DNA TGTGCCTGGAGTGTACAGGGTATATCCGGGGAGCTGTTTTTT. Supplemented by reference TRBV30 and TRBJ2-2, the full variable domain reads SQTIHQWPATLVQPVGSPLSLECTVEGTSNPNLYWYRQAAGRGLQLLFYSVGIGQISSEVPQNLSASRPQDRQFILSSKKLLLSDSGFYLCAWSVQGISGELFFGEGSRLTVL.

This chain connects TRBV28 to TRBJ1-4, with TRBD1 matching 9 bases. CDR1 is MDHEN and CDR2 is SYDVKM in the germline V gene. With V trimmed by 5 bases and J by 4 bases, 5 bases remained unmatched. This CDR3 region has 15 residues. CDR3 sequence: CASSPQGAGNEKLFF. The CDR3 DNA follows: TGTGCCAGCAGTCCACAGGGGGCTGGTAATGAAAAACTGTTTTTT.

This CDR3 reads CAWTPPHEGGTSYEQYF. CDR3 DNA sequence: TGTGCCTGGACCCCTCCGCATGAGGGAGGAACCTCCTACGAGCAGTACTTC. The chain has TRBV30 and TRBJ2-7; D is perhaps TRBD2 (6 bases). Per the germline V gene, CDR1 is GTSNPN and CDR2 is SVGIG (reference sequence). This CDR3 has 17 residues. Trimming took 4 bases from V and 0 from J, leaving 22 bases between them. Together with reference TRBV30 and TRBJ2-7, the CDR3 gives the full variable domain: SQTIHQWPATLVQPVGSPLSLECTVEGTSNPNLYWYRQAAGRGLQLLFYSVGIGQISSEVPQNLSASRPQDRQFILSSKKLLLSDSGFYLCAWTPPHEGGTSYEQYFGPGTRLTVT.